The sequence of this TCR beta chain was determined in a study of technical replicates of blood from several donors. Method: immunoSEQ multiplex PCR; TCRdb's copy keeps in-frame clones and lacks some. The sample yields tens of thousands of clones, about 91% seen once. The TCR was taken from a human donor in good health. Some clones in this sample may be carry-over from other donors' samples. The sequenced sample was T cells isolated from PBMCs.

The CDR3 loop reads CASSQEGGRVANEKLFF. The CDR3 DNA reads TGCGCCAGCAGCCAAGAAGGCGGGAGGGTTGCTAATGAAAAACTGTTTTTT. This chain uses TRBV4-3 with TRBJ1-4, with D unclear. V gave up 0 bases and J gave up 3 bases, with 14 bases separating them. The CDR3 extends over 17 amino acids. CDR1 LGHNA and CDR2 YSLEER come from the germline V gene.